These 18 T cell receptor beta chains came from one sample sequenced in a study of OX40 agonist ivuxolimab in advanced cancers. Clones were read by immunoSEQ multiplex PCR, and TCRdb kept only the in-frame ones, dropping some. This sample has tens of thousands of clones, with approximately 85% found just once. The sample in question was CD4+ or CD8+ T cells sorted from blood, obtained in a trial of the OX40 agonist ivuxolimab. All receptors derive from an adult with an advanced solid tumor such as melanoma, head and neck, liver or kidney cancer.

The chain couples TRBV19 to TRBJ1-1; no definite D call. Trimming cost V 0 bases and J 7 bases, with 9 bases left between them. This CDR3 has 13 amino acids. The germline gives CDR1 LNHDA, CDR2 SQIVND (reference sequence). The DNA of the CDR3 is TGTGCCAGTAGTATAGAATTGTCCGGTGAAGCTTTCTTT. Amino acid sequence: CASSIELSGEAFF.

V usage is TRBV7-2 and J usage is TRBJ2-5, with D uncertain. CDR1 is SGHTA and CDR2 is FQGNSA in the germline V gene. With 0 bases removed from V and 3 bases from J, the gap between germline ends came to 5 bases. The CDR3 has 13 amino acids. CDR3 sequence: CASSLAAEETQYF. For the CDR3, the DNA is TGTGCCAGCAGCTTAGCTGCGGAAGAGACCCAGTACTTC.

The rearrangement joins TRBV19 to TRBJ2-7; TRBD2 aligns across 10 bases. Trimming removed 10 bases from V and 5 bases from J; junction bases left unmatched: 11. The CDR3 loop spans 14 amino acids. Germline V gene lookup returns CDR1 LNHDA and CDR2 SQIVND (reference sequence). The CDR3: CATSIAGGTHEQYF. CDR3 sequence (DNA): TGTGCCACCTCAATAGCGGGAGGTACCCACGAGCAGTACTTC.

The chain couples TRBV6-5 to TRBJ2-3; D might be TRBD1 or TRBD2, each matching 6 bases. The CDR3 totals 13 residues. Trimming took off 11 bases at V and 6 bases at J, with 18 bases between the two ends. Germline-derived CDR1 and CDR2 are MNHEY and SVGAGI. This CDR3 reads CAARDSRGDTQYF. The CDR3 DNA reads TGTGCCGCCCGGGACTCCAGGGGCGATACGCAGTATTTT.

This chain uses TRBV21-1 with TRBJ1-1. TRBV21-1 has pseudogene status. This CDR3 contains 14 residues. CDR3 protein: CASSKELDHTEAFF. CDR3 coding DNA: TGTGCCAGCAGCAAAGAATTAGATCACACTGAAGCTTTCTTT.

This clone was detected once. V gene TRBV5-1 combines with J gene TRBJ1-2, with 10 bases aligning to TRBD1. Germline V gene lookup returns CDR1 SGHRS and CDR2 YFSETQ. This CDR3 is built from 15 residues. V lost 0 bases to trimming and J lost 8 bases; unmatched junction nucleotides: 7. The CDR3 here is CASSLVAGTGAGYTF. The DNA for the CDR3 is TGCGCCAGCAGCTTGGTCGCGGGGACAGGGGCAGGCTACACCTTC.

This clone was found once. The chain links TRBV27 to TRBJ2-3; D remains unclear. The CDR3 length is 12 residues. Germline CDR1 MNHEY, CDR2 SMNVEV (reference sequence). Trimming removed 2 bases from V and 10 bases from J, with 10 bases in between. CDR3 in DNA: TGTGCCAGCAGTTTAGGTGGGCTGCCGCAGTATTTT. This sequence encodes CASSLGGLPQYF.

V gene TRBV7-2 combines with J gene TRBJ2-1; D is unresolved. Germline V gene sequence: CDR1 SGHTA, CDR2 FQGNSA. This CDR3 comprises 17 residues. Between the trimmed V and J ends, which lost 3 bases and 6 bases, there was a span of 21 bases. CDR3 residues: CASSLTPKGYSRNEQFF. The CDR3 DNA is TGTGCCAGCAGCTTGACCCCTAAAGGGTACTCCCGCAATGAGCAGTTCTTC.

V is TRBV6-5 and J is TRBJ2-7, with 8 bases that match TRBD1. Trimming removed 5 bases from V and 2 bases from J; junction bases left unmatched: 5. From germline, CDR1 is MNHEY and CDR2 SVGAGI. The CDR3 spans 14 residues. The CDR3 DNA sequence: TGTGCCAGCAGTAGGTCACAGGGGGCCTACGAGCAGTACTTC. As protein: CASSRSQGAYEQYF.

This clone was counted between two and nine times. V gene TRBV28 combines with J gene TRBJ2-1; TRBD2 is a possible D gene (6 bases). Germline values: CDR1 MDHEN, CDR2 SYDVKM. V was cut by 7 bases and J by 7 bases, with 14 bases left in between. The CDR3 runs to 13 residues. CDR3 bases: TGTGCCAGCACCCTGACTAGTTTAAATGAGCAGTTCTTC. This sequence encodes CASTLTSLNEQFF. Combining the CDR3 with reference TRBV28 and TRBJ2-1 gives the whole variable domain DVKVTQSSRYLVKRTGEKVFLECVQDMDHENMFWYRQDPGLGLRLIYFSYDVKMKEKGDIPEGYSVSREKKERFSLILESASTNQTSMYLCASTLTSLNEQFFGPGTRLTVL.

The genes are TRBV19 and TRBJ2-2, with TRBD1 matching 10 bases. CDR1 is LNHDA, CDR2 SQIVND, per germline (reference sequence). The CDR3 length is 16 residues. The junction had 10 bases not matched to a gene; V was cut back by 5 bases and J by 7 bases. CDR3 sequence reads: CASSSGQGQVGGELFF. DNA of the CDR3: TGTGCCAGTAGTTCGGGACAGGGGCAAGTGGGCGGGGAGCTGTTTTTT.

This chain links TRBV5-6 with TRBJ1-2; D remains ambiguous. CDR3 length: 12 amino acids. CDR1 and CDR2 from the germline V gene are SGHDT and YYEEEE. The germline V and J ends were trimmed by 2 bases and 6 bases, with 8 bases remaining between them. In DNA form, the CDR3 reads TGTGCCAGCAGCTTAAATGGTGATGGCTACACCTTC. Translating gives CASSLNGDGYTF.

This clone was seen only once. The chain combines TRBV21-1 with TRBJ2-1; the table's D call of TRBD1 was not tested on the DNA. TRBV21-1 is deemed a pseudogene. This CDR3 region has 17 residues. The CDR3, as DNA: TGTGCCAGCAGCCCGACGGACCAGGGGGGTTCCTACAATGAGCAGTTCTTC. It codes for CASSPTDQGGSYNEQFF.

This chain uses TRBV5-1 with TRBJ2-7; D possibly uses TRBD1 or TRBD2 (6 bases each). This CDR3 spans 15 amino acids. V gave up 0 bases and J gave up 3 bases, with 13 bases separating them. Germline V CDR1 and CDR2: SGHRS, YFSETQ. DNA of the CDR3: TGCGCCAGCAGCTTGGATTCGGGGGCGAGCTACGAGCAGTACTTC. Translated: CASSLDSGASYEQYF.

This clone has only a few counts. V gene TRBV9 combines with J gene TRBJ2-7; the D call may be TRBD1 or TRBD2 (5 bases each). The CDR3 runs to 14 residues. Trimming shortened V by 0 bases and J by 6 bases, and 13 bases separated the two germline ends. Germline values: CDR1 SGDLS, CDR2 YYNGEE. CDR3 DNA: TGTGCCAGCAGCGTAGACTGGGGACCTACCGAGCAGTACTTC. This gives the protein CASSVDWGPTEQYF.

V and J are TRBV11-1 and TRBJ1-2, with D perhaps matching TRBD1 (5 bases). Trimming stripped 5 bases from V and 5 bases from J, with 15 bases between. Per the germline V gene, CDR1 is SGHAT and CDR2 is FQDESV (reference sequence). The CDR3 is 14 residues long. Here the CDR3 reads CASSLAGAGYGYTF. CDR3 sequence (DNA): TGTGCCAGCAGCCTCGCAGGCGCAGGGTATGGCTACACCTTC.

This clone appeared a single time. The gene calls are TRBV7-2 and TRBJ2-3; possible D gene TRBD2, 6 bases. Germline loops: CDR1 SGHTA, CDR2 FQGNSA. Trimming left V 7 bases short and J 1 base short, with 15 bases between. The CDR3 runs to 15 residues. The DNA for the CDR3 is TGTGCCAGCATAAAGGAACCGGGAGGCACAGATACGCAGTATTTT. Amino acids: CASIKEPGGTDTQYF.

J is TRBJ2-2 and V is TRBV11-3; the match to TRBD2 covers 11 bases. Germline V gives CDR1 SGHNT, CDR2 YENEEA. With 5 bases clipped from V and 7 bases from J, the junction kept 18 bases outside the gene matches. The CDR3 runs 19 residues. CDR3 amino acids: CASSPGGLAGGPRDGELFF. The CDR3 nucleotides read TGTGCCAGCAGCCCCGGGGGGTTAGCGGGAGGGCCTCGAGACGGGGAGCTGTTTTTT.